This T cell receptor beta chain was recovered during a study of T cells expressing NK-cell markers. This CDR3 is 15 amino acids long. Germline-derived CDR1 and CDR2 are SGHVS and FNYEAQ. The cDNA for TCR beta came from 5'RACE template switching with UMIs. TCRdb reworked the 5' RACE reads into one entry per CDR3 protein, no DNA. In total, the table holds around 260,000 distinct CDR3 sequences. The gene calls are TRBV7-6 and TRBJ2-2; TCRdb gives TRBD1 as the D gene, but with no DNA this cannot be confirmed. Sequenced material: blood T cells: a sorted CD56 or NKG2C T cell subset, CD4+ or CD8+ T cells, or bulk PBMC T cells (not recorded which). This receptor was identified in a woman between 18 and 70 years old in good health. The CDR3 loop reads CAISVGGLNTGELFF.